Listed below are T cell receptor beta chains from one sample, sequenced in a study of T cells expressing NK-cell markers. TCRdb re-called the 5' RACE reads, yielding one record per CDR3 amino acid sequence without DNA. The sample features some 300,000 distinct CDR3 sequences, with 0.39% in its top ten. Sequencing was carried out using blood T cells: a sorted CD56 or NKG2C T cell subset, CD4+ or CD8+ T cells, or bulk PBMC T cells (not recorded which). Receptors were obtained from a man in his late teens or twenties in good health. CDR3s include the opening cysteine and the closing phenylalanine or tryptophan. Fields, in order: V gene, CDR3 length, J gene, CDR3 protein.

v_gene: TRBV4-2; len: 14; j_gene: TRBJ2-7; CDR3aa: CASSQTGSSYEQYF
v_gene: TRBV29-1; len: 15; j_gene: TRBJ2-7; CDR3aa: CSVEVKGESSYEQYF
v_gene: TRBV19; len: 13; j_gene: TRBJ1-2; CDR3aa: CASSTAGAYGYTF
v_gene: TRBV13; len: 15; j_gene: TRBJ2-5; CDR3aa: CASSHRTSGQETQYF
v_gene: TRBV18; len: 15; j_gene: TRBJ1-1; CDR3aa: CASRLIADLNTEAFF
v_gene: TRBV7-9; len: 13; j_gene: TRBJ2-7; CDR3aa: CASSLGLGDEQYF
v_gene: TRBV29-1; len: 14; j_gene: TRBJ2-5; CDR3aa: CSVADGTGPETQYF
v_gene: TRBV5-8; len: 13; j_gene: TRBJ1-1; CDR3aa: CASSLEGAVKAFF
v_gene: TRBV20-1; len: 14; j_gene: TRBJ2-4; CDR3aa: CSARSSVAKNIQYF
v_gene: TRBV30; len: 15; j_gene: TRBJ2-1; CDR3aa: CVVTVGLARESEQFF
v_gene: TRBV5-4; len: 15; j_gene: TRBJ2-1; CDR3aa: CASSSGQGRGNEQFF
v_gene: TRBV7-2; len: 13; j_gene: TRBJ1-5; CDR3aa: CASSEERNQPQHF
v_gene: TRBV20-1; len: 11; j_gene: TRBJ2-7; CDR3aa: CRGGGSYEQYF